The rows below give T cell receptor beta chains drawn from one sample of a study of CD8 T cells in ankylosing spondylitis. TCRdb itself ran the 5' RACE reads through MiXCR, one entry per CDR3 protein. The data show 150,000 to 200,000 distinct CDR3 sequences, with 18% seen just once and about 8.2% held by the top ten. The specimen sequenced was blood, either unsorted or a sorted T cell fraction (not recorded which). These receptors came from a male donor with ankylosing spondylitis or in good health (not recorded which). CDR3s include the opening cysteine and the closing phenylalanine or tryptophan. A D gene is named only where the DNA matches it firmly. Rows give clone size only sometimes, using once, few, many, or a class for an expanded clone.

TRBD2 many TRBJ2-3 TRBV30 CAWGVALAGRTDTQYF TGTGCCTGGGGTGTTGCACTAGCGGGACGCACAGATACGCAGTATTTT
- few TRBJ2-2 TRBV28 CASGVNRGGIGELFF TGTGCCAGCGGTGTTAACAGGGGGGGAATCGGGGAGCTGTTTTTT
- - TRBJ2-2 TRBV28 CASSWAGGTNTGELFF TGTGCCAGCAGTTGGGCCGGCGGGACGAACACCGGGGAGCTGTTTTTT
TRBD1 few TRBJ2-1 TRBV24-1 CATSDLARGQGGNEQFF TGTGCCACCAGTGACCTGGCCCGGGGACAGGGGGGGAATGAGCAGTTCTTC
- - TRBJ1-1 TRBV3-1 CASSRRPGAGTEAFF TGTGCCAGCAGCCGCAGGCCGGGGGCTGGCACTGAAGCTTTCTTT
- - TRBJ2-1 TRBV6-2/TRBV6-3 CASSKLANEQFF TGTGCCAGCAGCAAACTAGCAAATGAGCAGTTCTTC
- few TRBJ2-5 TRBV7-9 CATGARSQETQYF TGTGCCACCGGGGCCCGGTCCCAAGAGACCCAGTACTTC
TRBD2 few TRBJ2-1 TRBV29-1 CSVIPGLASYNEQFF TGCAGCGTTATACCGGGACTAGCGTCCTACAATGAGCAGTTCTTC
- - TRBJ1-1 TRBV30 CAWSARFRENTEAFF TGTGCCTGGAGTGCAAGATTCCGTGAGAACACTGAAGCTTTCTTT
- - TRBJ2-7 TRBV28 CASSFYDTYEQYF TGTGCCAGCAGTTTCTACGACACCTACGAGCAGTACTTC
TRBD2 - TRBJ2-7 TRBV5-1 CASGRKSGTIHEQYF TGCGCCAGCGGCCGTAAATCCGGGACTATTCACGAGCAGTACTTC
- - TRBJ2-1 TRBV7-9 CASSLVADEQFF TGTGCCAGCAGCTTAGTGGCCGATGAGCAGTTCTTC
- many TRBJ1-2 TRBV2 CASSEASSGRFFYGYTF TGTGCCAGCAGTGAAGCGTCCTCGGGCAGATTCTTCTATGGCTACACCTTC
TRBD2 - TRBJ2-3 TRBV6-1 CASSETSGVTSTDTQYF TGTGCCAGCAGTGAAACTAGCGGAGTCACTAGCACAGATACGCAGTATTTT
TRBD1 many TRBJ2-7 TRBV29-1 CSGGTGDYEQYF TGCAGCGGGGGGACAGGGGACTACGAGCAGTACTTC
- many TRBJ2-7 TRBV19 CASSRKESLTDEQYF TGTGCCAGTAGTAGAAAGGAGAGTCTAACGGACGAGCAGTACTTC
- - TRBJ2-7 TRBV25-1 CASSEPAVLKQYF TGTGCCAGCAGTGAGCCCGCAGTTTTGAAGCAGTACTTC
TRBD2 - TRBJ2-3 TRBV9 CASSSGLAEYTDTQYF TGTGCCAGCAGCTCGGGACTAGCGGAATACACAGATACGCAGTATTTT
- few TRBJ2-2 TRBV20-1 CSASEAGPTGELFF TGCAGTGCTAGTGAGGCAGGGCCCACCGGGGAGCTGTTTTTT
TRBD2 many TRBJ2-2 TRBV3-1 CAVAGYGTGELFF TGTGCCGTAGCGGGATACGGCACCGGGGAGCTGTTTTTT
TRBD2 - TRBJ2-1 TRBV20-1 CSASLRLLAGGKNEQFF TGCAGTGCTAGTCTACGGCTACTAGCGGGAGGTAAAAATGAGCAGTTCTTC
- few TRBJ2-2 TRBV29-1 CSVGTRGTGELFF TGCAGCGTTGGGACACGTGGGACCGGGGAGCTGTTTTTT
TRBD1 - TRBJ2-2 TRBV5-1 CASSLGTGQGRTGELFF TGCGCCAGCAGCTTGGGGACGGGACAGGGGCGCACCGGGGAGCTGTTTTTT
TRBD2 many TRBJ2-2 TRBV20-1 CSAEAGANTGELFF TGCAGTGCGGAAGCGGGGGCGAACACCGGGGAGCTGTTTTTT
- few TRBJ2-7 TRBV14 CASSQDHGIGEQYF TGTGCCAGCAGCCAAGATCACGGAATAGGAGAGCAGTACTTC
TRBD1 many TRBJ2-7 TRBV30 CAWRTGGTYEQYF TGTGCCTGGCGGACAGGGGGGACCTACGAGCAGTACTTC
TRBD1 many TRBJ1-5 TRBV20-1 CSAPDRGGQPQHF TGCAGTGCGCCCGACAGGGGGGGTCAGCCCCAGCATTTT
TRBD1 few TRBJ1-3 TRBV13 CASSLVGTGAGNTIYF TGTGCCAGCAGCTTAGTTGGGACAGGGGCTGGAAACACCATATATTTT
TRBD2 many TRBJ2-3 TRBV6-1 CASSAGTSGPTDTQYF TGTGCCAGCAGCGCCGGGACTAGCGGCCCCACAGATACGCAGTATTTT